The present entry profiles one T cell receptor (beta chain) with its context. Generated by immunoSEQ multiplex PCR, the TCRdb table keeps only in-frame clones and is missing some. Of about 7,200 clones listed, 55% to 75% are singletons. This specimen belongs to a study of neoadjuvant anti-PD-1 for oral cavity cancer. The V and J ends lost 5 bases and 1 base respectively, with 11 bases between them. This CDR3 contains 14 residues. The germline CDR1 and CDR2 sequences are SGHTA and FQGTGA. The chain is built from TRBV7-3 and TRBJ1-1; D gene unclear. The sample was PBMCs, taken before nivolumab (anti-PD-1) treatment. This clonotype was sampled from a person aged 40 to 85 with oral cavity squamous cell carcinoma. CDR3 coding DNA: TGTGCCAGCAGCCCCAGTTGGGAGAACACTGAAGCTTTCTTT. Encoded protein: CASSPSWENTEAFF.